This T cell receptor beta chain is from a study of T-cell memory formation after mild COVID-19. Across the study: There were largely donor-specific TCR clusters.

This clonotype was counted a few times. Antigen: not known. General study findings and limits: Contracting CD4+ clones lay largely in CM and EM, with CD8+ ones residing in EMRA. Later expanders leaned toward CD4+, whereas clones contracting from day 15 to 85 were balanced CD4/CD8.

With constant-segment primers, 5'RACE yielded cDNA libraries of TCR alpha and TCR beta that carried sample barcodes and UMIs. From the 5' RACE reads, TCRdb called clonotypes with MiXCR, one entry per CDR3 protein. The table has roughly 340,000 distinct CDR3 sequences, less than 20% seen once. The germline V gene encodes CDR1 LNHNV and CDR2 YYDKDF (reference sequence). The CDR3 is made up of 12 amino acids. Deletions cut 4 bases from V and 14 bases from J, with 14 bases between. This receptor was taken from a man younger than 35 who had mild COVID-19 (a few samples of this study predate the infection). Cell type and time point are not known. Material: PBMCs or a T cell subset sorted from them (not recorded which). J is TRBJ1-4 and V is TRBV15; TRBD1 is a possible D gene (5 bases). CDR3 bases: TGTGCCACCAGCAAAGGGGCTTCTGAGCTGTTTTTT. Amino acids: CATSKGASELFF.